This T cell receptor beta chain was sequenced during a study of T cells in Graves' hyperthyroidism and ophthalmopathy. Study results and caveats: A model using 13 V-J features told ophthalmopathy apart from stable hyperthyroidism. Before onset, by a median of about six months, the model predicted ophthalmopathy.

RNA transcripts served as the template for amplifying TCR beta CDR3 regions. Carried out on the TCR CDR3, a first-round RT-PCR used the HTBI primer set. TCRdb used MiXCR to reprocess the multiplex PCR reads, holding one entry per CDR3 protein. The sample shows some 510,000 distinct CDR3 sequences, just over 45% of them seen only once. The CDR3 extends over 11 amino acids. Trimming at V came to 5 bases and at J to 14 bases, leaving 8 bases not matched to a gene. Germline V CDR1 and CDR2: SEHNR, FQNEAQ (reference sequence). This clonotype was seen repeatedly, ten times or more. As yet, its antigen is unknown.

The sample comprised peripheral blood or thyroid tissue (not recorded which). This TCR was recovered from a woman under 30 with Graves' hyperthyroidism. The rearrangement uses TRBV7-9 and TRBJ1-2, with 7 bases lining up with TRBD1. The CDR3 here is CASSRQGDHTF. CDR3 nucleotide sequence: TGTGCCAGCAGCCGACAGGGCGATCATACCTTC.